Below, 8 T cell receptor beta chains from the same sample are listed, as sequenced in a study of post-analysis software for immune sequencing data. General study points: In patients, about five TRBV segments were more frequent than in controls, with TRBV5-6, TRBV5-1 and TRBV20-1 among them.

These TCRs' antigens remain unknown. Unique molecular identifiers were present in the TCR beta cDNA libraries. From the PCR reads, TCRdb called clonotypes with MiXCR, one entry per CDR3 protein. This sample has about 430,000 distinct CDR3 sequences, with approximately 37% found just once. What was sequenced was blood. The receptor set was obtained from a girl under 10 years old with multiple sclerosis.

In its sample, this clonotype was seen many times. The V and J genes are TRBV4-2 and TRBJ2-2, with no clear D. The V end was cut by 3 bases, the J end by 7 bases, with 9 bases between. CDR1 is LGHNA, CDR2 YNFKEQ, per germline. This CDR3 contains 13 residues. This CDR3 reads CASSHYPGGELFF. The CDR3 coding sequence is TGTGCCAGCAGCCATTATCCGGGCGGGGAGCTGTTTTTT.

V is TRBV28 and J is TRBJ2-3, with 9 bases identical to TRBD2. Germline trimming cut 6 bases from V and 5 bases from J; bases unmatched to any gene: 6. From germline, CDR1 is MDHEN and CDR2 SYDVKM. This CDR3 has 14 residues. CDR3 DNA sequence: TGTGCCAGCAGGTTAGCGGGAGTGAGAGATACGCAGTATTTT. It specifies CASRLAGVRDTQYF.

This clonotype was seen only a few times. This sequence joins TRBV29-1 and TRBJ2-1, with 8 bases identical to TRBD1. The CDR3 sequence is 15 residues long. J lost 7 bases, V lost 0 bases, and 8 bases had no gene match. CDR1 is SQVTM, CDR2 ANQGSEA, per germline. This chain's CDR3 is CSVEEDRAPGNEQFF. The DNA for the CDR3 is TGCAGCGTTGAAGAGGACAGGGCCCCAGGTAATGAGCAGTTCTTC.

This clonotype was detected a few times. The CDR3, as DNA: TGCGCCAGCAGCTTGGACGGGAACGTATATGGCTACACCTTC. Protein sequence: CASSLDGNVYGYTF. V usage is TRBV5-1 and J usage is TRBJ1-2; D gene uncertain. V lost 0 bases, J lost 5 bases, and 11 bases lay in between. CDR1 and CDR2 (germline): SGHRS, YFSETQ. This CDR3 has 14 residues.

V is TRBV7-6 and J is TRBJ2-7; 14 nucleotides line up with TRBD2. The CDR3 has 15 amino acids. CDR1 and CDR2 (germline): SGHVS, FNYEAQ. J lost 4 bases, V lost 5 bases, and 4 bases had no gene match. Here the CDR3 reads CASSLTSGGEYEQYF. The CDR3 DNA is TGTGCCAGCAGCCTGACTAGCGGGGGGGAATACGAGCAGTACTTC.

This clonotype was detected only a few times. The chain has TRBV7-6 and TRBJ2-6; possibly TRBD1 or TRBD2 for D (6 bases each). V dropped 2 bases and J dropped 4 bases, with 27 bases sitting between them. Germline V CDR1 and CDR2: SGHVS, FNYEAQ. This CDR3 is 21 amino acids long. The CDR3 sequence: CASSLLADLKTTGFGANVLTF. The CDR3 region has the DNA TGTGCCAGCAGCTTATTAGCGGACCTTAAAACTACAGGGTTCGGGGCCAACGTCCTGACTTTC.

This clonotype was picked up a small number of times. The chain is built from TRBV4-3 and TRBJ1-4, with TRBD1 as a possible D gene (6 bases). The CDR3 runs to 15 residues. Germline values: CDR1 LGHNA, CDR2 YSLEER. V gave up 1 base and J gave up 8 bases, with 14 bases separating them. The CDR3 region is CASSQGVGAAEKLFF. The CDR3 coding sequence is TGCGCCAGCAGCCAAGGGGTGGGGGCGGCGGAAAAACTGTTTTTT.

V usage is TRBV5-1 and J usage is TRBJ2-6; a possible D gene is TRBD2 (5 bases). Germline V CDR1 and CDR2: SGHRS, YFSETQ. V was cut by 0 bases and J by 3 bases, with 7 bases left in between. The length of the CDR3 is 15 residues. The CDR3 is CASSLDGVGANVLTF. CDR3 nucleotides: TGCGCCAGCAGCTTGGACGGGGTTGGGGCCAACGTCCTGACTTTC.